The 7 T cell receptor beta chains reported below all come from one sample, sequenced in a study of T cell repertoires in cytomegalovirus infection. One entry per CDR3 protein results from TCRdb running MiXCR on the reads. This table has about 300,000 distinct CDR3 sequences, about a tenth appearing once. Source material: PBMCs. Receptor source: a human donor in good health (CMV status not recorded). Some clones in this sample may be carry-over from other donors' samples.

This clonotype appeared a few times. CDR3 sequence: CASSLGWQGAHNEQFF. In DNA form, the CDR3 reads TGTGCCAGCAGCTTAGGTTGGCAGGGGGCGCACAATGAGCAGTTCTTC. The genes are TRBV7-8 and TRBJ2-1; TRBD1 matches 8 bases. J was trimmed by 5 bases and V by 1 base; bases with no gene match: 7. The CDR3 has 16 residues. Germline CDR1 reads SGHVS; CDR2 reads FQNEAQ.

This clonotype was recorded many times. The rearrangement links TRBV6-6 to TRBJ2-7, with TRBD2 identical over 8 bases. Germline V gene lookup returns CDR1 MNHNY and CDR2 SVGAGI (reference sequence). The CDR3 is made up of 15 amino acids. The trim removed 5 bases at V and 5 bases at J, leaving 11 bases unmatched. The CDR3: CASSLVSGGKDEQYV. The CDR3 nucleotides read TGTGCCAGCAGTCTCGTCAGCGGGGGAAAGGACGAGCAGTACGTC.

This clonotype appeared many times. The chain couples TRBV6-2 or TRBV6-3 to TRBJ2-1; 8 bases map to TRBD2. Germline V lookup: CDR1 MNHEY, CDR2 SVGEGT. This CDR3 spans 14 amino acids. The trim removed 7 bases at V and 3 bases at J, leaving 5 bases unmatched. The CDR3 nucleotides read TGTGCCAGCAACCCGGGAGGGGGCTACAATGAGCAGTTCTTC. Translation gives CASNPGGGYNEQFF.

This clonotype was picked up a small number of times. This chain joins TRBV4-2 and TRBJ1-2; D not certain. The CDR3 covers 12 residues. Per the germline V gene, CDR1 is LGHNA and CDR2 is YNFKEQ. With 4 bases removed from V and 2 bases from J, the gap between germline ends came to 5 bases. The CDR3 spells CASSRLNYGYTF. The CDR3 DNA sequence: TGTGCCAGCAGCCGATTAAACTATGGCTACACCTTC.

This clonotype has ten or more counts. The chain employs TRBV29-1 and TRBJ2-1; 9 bases agree with TRBD1. The junction had 5 bases not matched to a gene; V was cut back by 4 bases and J by 4 bases. The CDR3 is made up of 14 amino acids. Germline CDR1 SQVTM, CDR2 ANQGSEA. Here the CDR3 reads CSVVTGGIYNEQFF. The CDR3 region has the DNA TGCAGCGTTGTAACAGGGGGCATATACAATGAGCAGTTCTTC.

This rearrangement joins TRBV25-1 to TRBJ1-1; 7 nucleotides match TRBD1. The V segment lost 4 bases and the J segment 12 bases; nucleotides outside the gene matches: 8. There are 12 residues in the CDR3. Germline V gives CDR1 MGHDK, CDR2 SYGVNS. CDR3 sequence: CASSGSTGLSFF. The CDR3, as DNA: TGTGCCAGCAGTGGGTCGACAGGGTTGTCTTTCTTT.

Many counts were recorded for this clonotype. V and J are TRBV5-1 and TRBJ1-1; a possible D gene is TRBD1 (5 bases). Germline CDR1 SGHRS, CDR2 YFSETQ. This CDR3 has 14 residues. The V end was cut by 1 base, the J end by 0 bases, with 7 bases between. CDR3 sequence (DNA): TGCGCCAGCAGCTTGAGGGGCATGAACACTGAAGCTTTCTTT. Translated: CASSLRGMNTEAFF.